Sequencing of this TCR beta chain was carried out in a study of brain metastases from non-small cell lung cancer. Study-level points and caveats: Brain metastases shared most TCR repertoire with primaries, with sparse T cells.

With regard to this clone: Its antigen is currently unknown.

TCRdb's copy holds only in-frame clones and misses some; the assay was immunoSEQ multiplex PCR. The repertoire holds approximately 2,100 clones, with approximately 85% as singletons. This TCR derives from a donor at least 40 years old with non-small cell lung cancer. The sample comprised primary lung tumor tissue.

The CDR3 loop is CATSDRTTGYTF. The CDR3 DNA is TGTGCCACCAGTGACCGGACGACTGGCTACACCTTC. The chain couples TRBV24-1 to TRBJ1-2; D unclear. CDR1 and CDR2 (germline): KGHDR, SFDVKD. This CDR3 has 12 residues. V was clipped by 4 bases and J by 7 bases, with 9 bases between them.